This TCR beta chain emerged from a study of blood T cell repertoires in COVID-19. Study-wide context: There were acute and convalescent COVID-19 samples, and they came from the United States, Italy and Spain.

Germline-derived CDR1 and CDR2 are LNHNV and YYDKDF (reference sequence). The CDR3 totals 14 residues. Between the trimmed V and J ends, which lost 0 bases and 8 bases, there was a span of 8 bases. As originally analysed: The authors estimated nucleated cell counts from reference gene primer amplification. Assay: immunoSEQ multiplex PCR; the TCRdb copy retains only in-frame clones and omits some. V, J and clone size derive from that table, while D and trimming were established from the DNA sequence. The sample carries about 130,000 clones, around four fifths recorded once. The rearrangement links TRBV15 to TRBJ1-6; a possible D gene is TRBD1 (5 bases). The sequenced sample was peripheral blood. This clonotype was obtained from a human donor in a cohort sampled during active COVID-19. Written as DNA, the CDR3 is TGTGCCACCAGCAGAGATGTAGGGGATTCACCCCTCCACTTT. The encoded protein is CATSRDVGDSPLHF.